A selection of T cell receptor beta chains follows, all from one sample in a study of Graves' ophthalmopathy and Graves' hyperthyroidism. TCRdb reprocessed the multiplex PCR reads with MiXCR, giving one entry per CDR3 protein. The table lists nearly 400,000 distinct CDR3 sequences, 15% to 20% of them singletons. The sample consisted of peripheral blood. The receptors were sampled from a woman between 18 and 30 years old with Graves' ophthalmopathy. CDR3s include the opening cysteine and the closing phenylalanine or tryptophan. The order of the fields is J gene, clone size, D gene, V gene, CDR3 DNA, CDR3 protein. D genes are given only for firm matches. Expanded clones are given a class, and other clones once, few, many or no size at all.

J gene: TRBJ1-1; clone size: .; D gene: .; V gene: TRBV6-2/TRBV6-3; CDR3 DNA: TGTGCCAGCAGTTTCCGTCCGGGGGGCGCAAGGGTATCCACTGAAGCTTTCTTT; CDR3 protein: CASSFRPGGARVSTEAFF
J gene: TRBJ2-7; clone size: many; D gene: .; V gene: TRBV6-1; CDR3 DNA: TGTGCCAGCAGTGAAGCGACAGGTGGGGAGCAGTACTTC; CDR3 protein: CASSEATGGEQYF
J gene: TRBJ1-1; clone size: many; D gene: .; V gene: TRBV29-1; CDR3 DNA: TGCAGCGTTTCTGAAGGGGATCGTTCTGAAGCTTTCTTT; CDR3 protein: CSVSEGDRSEAFF
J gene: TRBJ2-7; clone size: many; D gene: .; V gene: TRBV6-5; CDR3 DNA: TGTGCCAGCAGTTACTCGGGGATCGGAAGTGGCCACGAGCAGTACTTC; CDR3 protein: CASSYSGIGSGHEQYF
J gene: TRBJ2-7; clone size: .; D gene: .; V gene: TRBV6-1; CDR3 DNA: TGTGCCAGCAGCATAACAAACGTACCTACTCAGTACTTC; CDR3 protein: CASSITNVPTQYF
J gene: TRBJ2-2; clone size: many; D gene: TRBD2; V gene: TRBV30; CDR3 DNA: TGTGCGCGGGGGGGCAGCACCGGGGAGCTGTTTTTT; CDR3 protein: CARGGSTGELFF
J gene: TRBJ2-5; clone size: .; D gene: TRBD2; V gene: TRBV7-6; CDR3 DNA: TGTGCCAGCAGCTTATCCCTAGCGGGACGGGGAGAGACCCAGTACTTC; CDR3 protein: CASSLSLAGRGETQYF
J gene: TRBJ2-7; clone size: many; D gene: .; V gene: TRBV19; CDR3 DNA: .; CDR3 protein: CASSSGSRPYEQYF
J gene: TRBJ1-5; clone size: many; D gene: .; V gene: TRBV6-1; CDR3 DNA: TGTGCCAGCAGCTCAAATGTGGGTAATAGCAATCAGCCCCAGCATTTT; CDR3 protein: CASSSNVGNSNQPQHF
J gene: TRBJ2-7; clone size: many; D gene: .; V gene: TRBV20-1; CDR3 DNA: TGCAGTGCTAGAGATACCTTCAGATCCTACGAGCAGTACTTC; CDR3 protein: CSARDTFRSYEQYF
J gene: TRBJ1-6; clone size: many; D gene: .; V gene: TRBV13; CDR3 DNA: TGTGCCAGCAGCACCCACAGGGAGAATTCACCCCTCCACTTT; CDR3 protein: CASSTHRENSPLHF
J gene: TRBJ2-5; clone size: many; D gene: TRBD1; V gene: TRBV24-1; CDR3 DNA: TGTGCCACCAGTGATGTCCGGGACAGGGGGATAATAGGGGAGACCCAGTACTTC; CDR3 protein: CATSDVRDRGIIGETQYF
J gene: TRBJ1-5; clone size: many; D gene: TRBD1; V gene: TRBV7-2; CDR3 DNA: TGTGCCAGCAGCCAAAGGGGGGACAGGGAGAATCAGCCCCAGCATTTT; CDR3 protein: CASSQRGDRENQPQHF
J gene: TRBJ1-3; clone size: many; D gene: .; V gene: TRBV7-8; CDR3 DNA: TGTGCCAGCACCCTGCGGGGGGCCGGAAACACCATATATTTT; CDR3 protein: CASTLRGAGNTIYF
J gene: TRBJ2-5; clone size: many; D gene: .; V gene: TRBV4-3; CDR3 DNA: TGCGCCAGCAGCCAAGAGAGGATTGGGGAGACCCAGTACTTC; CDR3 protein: CASSQERIGETQYF
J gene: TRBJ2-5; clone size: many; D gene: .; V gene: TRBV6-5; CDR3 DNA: TGTGCCAGCAGTTTCTTCCCAGGGGCGCAGGGAAAGACCCAGTACTTC; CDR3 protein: CASSFFPGAQGKTQYF
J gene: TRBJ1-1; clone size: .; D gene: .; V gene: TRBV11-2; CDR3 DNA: TGTGCCAGCGGCAGATTGAACACTGAAGCTTTCTTT; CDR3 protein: CASGRLNTEAFF
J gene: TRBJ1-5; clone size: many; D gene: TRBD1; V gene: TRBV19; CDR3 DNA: TGTGCCAGTAGTATTTGGGACAGGGTTAATCAGCCCCAGCATTTT; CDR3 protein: CASSIWDRVNQPQHF
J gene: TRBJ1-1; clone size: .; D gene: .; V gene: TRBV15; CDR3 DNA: TGTGCCACCAAGGGGGGGCTGGGGAACACTGAAGCTTTCTTT; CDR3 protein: CATKGGLGNTEAFF
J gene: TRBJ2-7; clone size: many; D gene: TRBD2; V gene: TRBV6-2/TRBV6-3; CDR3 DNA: TGTGCCAGCAGTTACTCGAGAGCGGGGGATGCCTACGAGCAGTACTTC; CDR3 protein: CASSYSRAGDAYEQYF
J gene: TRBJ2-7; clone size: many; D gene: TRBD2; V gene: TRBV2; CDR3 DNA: TGTGCCAGCAGTCGACTAGCGGGAGGGTACGAGCAGTACTTC; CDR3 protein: CASSRLAGGYEQYF
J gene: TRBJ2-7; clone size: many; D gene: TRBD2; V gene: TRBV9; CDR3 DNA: TGTGCCAGCGGGTTGGCGGGAGGGCCAGCGGGGGAGCAGTACTTC; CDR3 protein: CASGLAGGPAGEQYF
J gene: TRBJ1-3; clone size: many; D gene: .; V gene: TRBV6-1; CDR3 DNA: TGTGCCAGCAGTGAAGGGGCCTCTGGAAACACCATATATTTT; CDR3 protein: CASSEGASGNTIYF
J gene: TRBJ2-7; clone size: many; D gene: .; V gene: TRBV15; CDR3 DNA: TGTGCCACCAGCGCCCGATACAGGGATGGATCCTACGAGCAGTACTTC; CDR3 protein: CATSARYRDGSYEQYF
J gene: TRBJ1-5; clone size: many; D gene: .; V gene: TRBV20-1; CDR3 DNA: TGCAGTGCTCGACAGGACCAGCCCCAGCATTTT; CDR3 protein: CSARQDQPQHF
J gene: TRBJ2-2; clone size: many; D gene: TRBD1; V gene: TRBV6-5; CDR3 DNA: TGTGCCAGCAGTTACGGGGCCAGGGGGCGCAACACCGGGGAGCTGTTTTTT; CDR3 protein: CASSYGARGRNTGELFF
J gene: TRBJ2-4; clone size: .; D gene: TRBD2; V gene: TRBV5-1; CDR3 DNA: TGCGCCAGCAGCACCGGACTAGCAGTAGCCAAAAACATTCAGTACTTC; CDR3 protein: CASSTGLAVAKNIQYF
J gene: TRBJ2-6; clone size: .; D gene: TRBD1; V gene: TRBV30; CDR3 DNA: TGTGCCTGGAGTGTCGACTACAGGGGGCTACCGGGCGTTGGGGCCAACGTCCTGACTTTC; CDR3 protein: CAWSVDYRGLPGVGANVLTF
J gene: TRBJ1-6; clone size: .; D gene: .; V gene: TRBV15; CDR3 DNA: TGTGCCACCAGCGACCGGGTCTTAGGTTCACCCCTCCACTTT; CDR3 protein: CATSDRVLGSPLHF